Described below is a single TCR beta chain sequence and its context. This entry belongs to a study of CD8+ T cells in alopecia areata. V was trimmed by 4 bases and J by 0 bases, leaving 7 bases between them. Germline assignment: CDR1 SQVTM and CDR2 ANQGSEA. The CDR3 contains 13 residues. RNA was extracted and reverse transcribed into cDNA as the sequencing template. Sequencing used immunoSEQ multiplex PCR; TCRdb keeps in-frame clones, though not all of them. The data hold more than 150,000 clones, with about 47% observed a single time. Treatment here: oral pan-JAK inhibitor, 5-10 mg twice daily. The clonotype originates from a human donor with alopecia areata. Here the sequenced sample was CD8+ T cells sorted from blood, taken around week 54, from a patient treated with tofacitinib. The chain joins TRBV29-1 to TRBJ1-5; D uncertain. The DNA of the CDR3 is TGCAGCGTTGGGGCAGATAGCAATCAGCCCCAGCATTTT. Its protein is CSVGADSNQPQHF.